Following are 2 T cell receptor beta chains from one sample sequenced in a study of shared clonotypes between healthy human individuals. The protocol was immunoSEQ multiplex PCR, while the TCRdb copy is restricted to in-frame clones and leaves out a portion. In the table there are just over 2,000,000 clones, roughly 94% of which are singletons. The sequenced sample was naive CD4+ T cells sorted from blood. The sample's subset: CD45RA+ positively selected. These receptor sequences come from a man aged 18 to 35 in good health.

A note on this clone: This sample includes further DNA sequences coding for the same CDR3. The J gene is TRBJ2-1, the V gene TRBV5-1; D gene ambiguous. The CDR3 spans 14 residues. Germline V gene lookup returns CDR1 SGHRS and CDR2 YFSETQ. Trimming removed 0 bases at V and 1 base at J, with 5 bases between. CDR3 in amino acids: CASSLDNSYNEQFF. CDR3 DNA sequence: TGCGCCAGCAGCTTGGATAATTCCTACAATGAGCAGTTCTTC.

A single count supports this clone. The chain has TRBV15 and TRBJ1-5; no definite D call. This CDR3 contains 18 residues. Germline CDR1 and CDR2: LNHNV and YYDKDF (reference sequence). Deletions cut 0 bases from V and 3 bases from J, with 18 bases between. CDR3 nucleotides: TGTGCCACCAGCAGAGATTCGATATTCGGGGTACACAATCAGCCCCAGCATTTT. Translating it yields CATSRDSIFGVHNQPQHF.